These T cell receptor beta chains were read from a single sample in a study of shared clonotypes between healthy human individuals. TCRdb's copy holds only in-frame clones and misses some; the assay was immunoSEQ multiplex PCR. The table records over a million clones, about four fifths of them present only once. Sequencing used memory CD4+ T cells from PBMCs. The origin of the receptors is a young man in good health. Some clones in this sample may be carry-over from other donors' samples. The CDR3 runs from the conserved cysteine through the conserved F or W. D genes are given only for firm matches. Not every row has a clone size; where given, it reads once, few, many or a size class.

D gene	V gene	clone size	J gene	CDR3 DNA	CDR3 protein
.	TRBV27	.	TRBJ2-7	TGTGCCGGCCCGACGTTGGTACAAATCTCCTACGAGCAGTACTTC	CAGPTLVQISYEQYF
TRBD1	TRBV28	.	TRBJ2-4	TGTGCCAGCAGCCAACAGGGGGCGATAGCCAAAAACATTCAGTACTTC	CASSQQGAIAKNIQYF
TRBD2	TRBV6-1	.	TRBJ2-1	TGTGCCAGCAGTATTACTAGCGGGGGTTACAATGAGCAGTTCTTC	CASSITSGGYNEQFF
.	TRBV19	.	TRBJ2-2	TGTGCCAGTAGTATAGGCAGGGGAGGATCCGGGGAGCTGTTTTTT	CASSIGRGGSGELFF
.	TRBV10-1	.	TRBJ1-1	TGCGCCAGCCCCGGGGGGGAAACTGAAGCTTTCTTT	CASPGGETEAFF
TRBD1	TRBV5-1	.	TRBJ2-7	TGCGCCAGCAGCTTGGCCGGGACAGAATACTACGAGCAGTACTTC	CASSLAGTEYYEQYF
.	TRBV28	.	TRBJ1-3	TGTGCCAGCAGCCCCAGTTGGGGGAGCTCTGGAAACACCATATATTTT	CASSPSWGSSGNTIYF
TRBD2	TRBV5-5	.	TRBJ2-2	TGTGCCAGCAGCTTGAGGCTAGCGGGAGGTGGAGTAACCGGGGAGCTGTTTTTT	CASSLRLAGGGVTGELFF
.	TRBV5-8	.	TRBJ1-4	TGTGCCAGCTTCCTTGGGCCTGGGGGAAAACTGTTTTTT	CASFLGPGGKLFF
.	TRBV29-1	.	TRBJ1-2	TGCAGCGTTACCGGTAGGAAGGTGGGGGCCTTCTTC	CSVTGRKVGAFF
.	TRBV7-8	.	TRBJ1-3	TGTGCCAGCAGCTCCGCGGGCGTCCTCTCGGGAAACACCATATATTTT	CASSSAGVLSGNTIYF
.	TRBV28	.	TRBJ1-2	TGTGCCAGCAGTTTAAATGGGGGTTCTGGCTATGGCTACACCTTC	CASSLNGGSGYGYTF
.	TRBV27	.	TRBJ1-1	TGTGCCAGCAGTTTCAACAACGGTAGGGCTTTCTTT	CASSFNNGRAFF
.	TRBV2	many	TRBJ1-5	TGTGCCAGCAGCCTCGATAGGGTCAATCAGCCCCAGCATTTT	CASSLDRVNQPQHF
.	TRBV5-8	.	TRBJ2-7	TGTGCCAGCAGCTTAGGTATTTACGAGCAGTACTTC	CASSLGIYEQYF
.	TRBV20-1	.	TRBJ2-7	TGCAGTGCTTTAACTGGCTACGAGCAGTACTTC	CSALTGYEQYF
TRBD1	TRBV7-2	.	TRBJ2-3	TGTGCCAGCAGCCAAGCGGGACAGGGGTCAGATACGCAGTATTTT	CASSQAGQGSDTQYF
TRBD2	TRBV7-9	.	TRBJ2-5	TGTGCCAGCAGCCCTCGGACTAGCGGGAGTTCGTCCGAGACCCAGTACTTC	CASSPRTSGSSSETQYF
.	TRBV6-1	.	TRBJ2-2	TGTGCCAGCACTTGGACCCCCGCGAACACCGGGGAGCTGTTTTTT	CASTWTPANTGELFF
TRBD1	TRBV15	.	TRBJ2-2	TGTGCCGCGGCGACAGGGGGGCCGAACACCGGGGAGCTGTTTTTT	CAAATGGPNTGELFF
.	TRBV6-5	few	TRBJ1-1	TGTGCCAGCAGTTCAAGGAGGGCTGAAGCTTTCTTT	CASSSRRAEAFF
.	TRBV25-1	few	TRBJ2-1	TGTGCCAGCAGTGAAAAGGGAGGTCTCTACAATGAGCAGTTCTTC	CASSEKGGLYNEQFF
.	TRBV6-6	.	TRBJ1-1	TGTGCCAGCAGTCCCGCGGGCACTGAAGCTTTCTTT	CASSPAGTEAFF
.	TRBV7-2	.	TRBJ2-3	TGTGCCAGCAGCCCGACTAGGGATACGCAGTATTTT	CASSPTRDTQYF
.	TRBV28	.	TRBJ2-2	TGTGCCAGCAGGGGGACTACAGGGGGGAACACCGGGGAGCTGTTTTTT	CASRGTTGGNTGELFF
.	TRBV7-9	.	TRBJ2-7	TGTGCCAGCAGCAGAGGTCAGATCTCCCCCTACGAGCAGTACTTC	CASSRGQISPYEQYF
TRBD2	TRBV5-1	.	TRBJ2-7	TGCGCCAGCAGCTTGGCTGGGGCGGGAGATCTCTACGAGCAGTACTTC	CASSLAGAGDLYEQYF
TRBD1	TRBV5-4	.	TRBJ1-1	TGTGCCAGCAGCTTGGGGTCCCGACAGGGGAGGGCTGAAGCTTTCTTT	CASSLGSRQGRAEAFF
TRBD1	TRBV30	few	TRBJ1-5	TGTGCCTGGAGTGGGGGACAGGGCCAGCCCCAGCATTTT	CAWSGGQGQPQHF
.	TRBV7-8	.	TRBJ1-2	TGTGCCAGCAGCTTAGTATCGGGATCCCGGAAGGGCACCTTC	CASSLVSGSRKGTF
.	TRBV9	.	TRBJ1-1	TGTGCCAGCAGCGGAGGGACACCGAACACTGAAGCTTTCTTT	CASSGGTPNTEAFF
.	TRBV20-1	.	TRBJ1-1	TGCAGTGCTACTGGTACTGAAGCTTTCTTT	CSATGTEAFF
.	TRBV7-8	.	TRBJ2-4	TGTGCCAGCAGCTTAACAGAGGACATTCAGTACTTC	CASSLTEDIQYF
.	TRBV9	once	TRBJ2-7	TGTGCCAGCAGCGTAGCTAGCGCCAGCTCCTACGAGCAGTACTTC	CASSVASASSYEQYF
.	TRBV5-1	.	TRBJ2-3	TGCGCCAGCAGCTTGGCCAGGATTGAGGATACGCAGTATTTT	CASSLARIEDTQYF
.	TRBV5-1	.	TRBJ1-5	TGCGCCAGCAGCTTGGGTACGGGGCAGCCCCAGCATTTT	CASSLGTGQPQHF
TRBD2	TRBV9	.	TRBJ2-7	TGTGCCAGCAGACAAGGTCAGCGGGAGGTAGTAGGATACTTC	CASRQGQREVVGYF
TRBD2	TRBV6-1	.	TRBJ2-3	TGTGCCAGCAGTGAGGCGGGAGGCACAGATACGCAGTATTTT	CASSEAGGTDTQYF
.	TRBV9	.	TRBJ1-1	TGTGCCAGCAGCGTGCAGGGATCTATGAACACTGAAGCTTTCTTT	CASSVQGSMNTEAFF
.	TRBV7-2	.	TRBJ2-3	TGTGCCAGCAGCTTAGTGGCTAGCTTCTCCACAGATACGCAGTATTTT	CASSLVASFSTDTQYF